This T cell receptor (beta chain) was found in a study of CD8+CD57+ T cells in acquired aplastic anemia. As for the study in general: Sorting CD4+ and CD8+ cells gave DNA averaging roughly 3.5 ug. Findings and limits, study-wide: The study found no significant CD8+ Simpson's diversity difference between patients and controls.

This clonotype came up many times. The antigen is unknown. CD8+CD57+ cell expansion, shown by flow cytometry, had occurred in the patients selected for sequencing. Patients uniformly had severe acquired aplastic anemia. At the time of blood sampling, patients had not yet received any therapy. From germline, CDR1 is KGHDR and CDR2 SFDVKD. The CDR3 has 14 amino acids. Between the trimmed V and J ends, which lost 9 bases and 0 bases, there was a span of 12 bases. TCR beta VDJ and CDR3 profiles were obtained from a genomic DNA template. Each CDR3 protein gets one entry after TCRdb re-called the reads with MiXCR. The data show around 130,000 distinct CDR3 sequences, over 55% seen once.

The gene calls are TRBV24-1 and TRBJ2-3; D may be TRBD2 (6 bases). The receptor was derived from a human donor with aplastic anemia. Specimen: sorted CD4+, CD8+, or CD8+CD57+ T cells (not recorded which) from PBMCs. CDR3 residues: CATGPAGSTDTQYF. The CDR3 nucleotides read TGTGCCACCGGGCCGGCGGGAAGCACAGATACGCAGTATTTT.